This is a list of T cell receptor beta chains from one sample in a study of T cell responses to AZD1222 COVID-19 vaccine. The repertoire was sequenced with immunoSEQ multiplex PCR; TCRdb's copy has only in-frame clones and lacks some. The sample has around 130,000 clones, around 89% seen once. Here the sequenced sample was peripheral blood, taken on day 0 of AZD1222 vaccination. These TCRs come from an adult in good health. The CDR3 runs from the conserved cysteine through the conserved F or W. The D gene is left open where the match is weak. Part of the rows lack a size; the others show once, few, many or a class for expanded clones.

CDR3	DNA	J	V	D	size
CASSLDSDQPQHF	TGTGCCAGCAGTTTAGACAGCGATCAGCCCCAGCATTTT	TRBJ1-5	TRBV27	NA	NA
CASKGLGTRGSYNEQFF	TGTGCCAGCAAAGGCCTTGGGACTAGGGGTTCCTACAATGAGCAGTTCTTC	TRBJ2-1	TRBV2	TRBD2	NA
CASSWAPRWGSETQYF	TGTGCCAGCAGTTGGGCCCCCCGCTGGGGGTCGGAGACCCAGTACTTC	TRBJ2-5	TRBV28	NA	NA
CASSGQDNEQFF	TGTGCCAGCAGTGGGCAGGACAATGAGCAGTTCTTC	TRBJ2-1	TRBV12-3/TRBV12-4	NA	NA
CASSIKREGLRETQYF	TGTGCCAGTAGTATTAAGCGGGAGGGCCTCCGGGAGACCCAGTACTTC	TRBJ2-5	TRBV19	TRBD2	once
CASTGDLSYEQYF	TGTGCCAGCACCGGGGACCTCTCCTACGAGCAGTACTTC	TRBJ2-7	TRBV6-5	NA	NA
CASSSTGGRGGEQYF	TGTGCCAGTAGTTCCACGGGGGGTAGGGGCGGCGAGCAGTACTTC	TRBJ2-7	TRBV19	TRBD2	NA
CASSKNRNRNSSLSPLHF	TGTGCCAGCAGTAAGAACAGGAACAGGAATTCCTCTCTTTCACCCCTCCACTTT	TRBJ1-6	TRBV2	NA	NA
CASSPDSDQPQHF	TGTGCCAGCAGCCCGGACAGTGATCAGCCCCAGCATTTT	TRBJ1-5	TRBV6-5	NA	NA
CASSLGGGLADTQYF	TGTGCCAGCAGCTTAGGAGGGGGCCTCGCAGATACGCAGTATTTT	TRBJ2-3	TRBV11-3	TRBD1	NA
CASSPTGASGNTIYF	TGTGCCAGCAGCCCGACGGGGGCCTCTGGAAACACCATATATTTT	TRBJ1-3	TRBV5-4	NA	NA
CASSLGPQDEQFF	TGTGCCAGCAGCTTAGGCCCGCAGGATGAGCAGTTCTTC	TRBJ2-1	TRBV7-9	NA	NA
CASGLVLRDVTDTQYF	TGTGCTAGTGGTTTGGTTCTCAGGGATGTCACAGATACGCAGTATTTT	TRBJ2-3	TRBV12-5	NA	NA
CASSIGRGGTKNIQYF	TGTGCCAGTAGTATAGGGAGGGGGGGGACCAAAAACATTCAGTACTTC	TRBJ2-4	TRBV19	NA	NA
CASSLYRDGQETQYF	TGTGCCAGCAGCTTGTACAGGGACGGCCAAGAGACCCAGTACTTC	TRBJ2-5	TRBV5-4	NA	NA
CASSIDSGVQPQHF	TGTGCCAGTAGTATAGATTCGGGGGTTCAGCCCCAGCATTTT	TRBJ1-5	TRBV19	NA	NA
CASSHGLHNEQFF	TGTGCCAGCAGTCATGGACTCCACAATGAGCAGTTCTTC	TRBJ2-1	TRBV11-2	NA	NA
CASSLNRATNEKLFF	TGTGCCAGCAGCCTCAACAGGGCAACTAATGAAAAACTGTTTTTT	TRBJ1-4	TRBV7-2	NA	NA
CASSFEDIFRGYEQYF	TGCGCCAGCAGCTTTGAGGACATATTCCGCGGCTACGAGCAGTACTTC	TRBJ2-7	TRBV5-1	NA	few
CASSSQTGESLDGYTF	TGCGCCAGCAGCTCGCAGACAGGGGAATCGCTAGATGGCTACACCTTC	TRBJ1-2	TRBV5-1	TRBD1	NA
CASSFKRSNEAFF	TGTGCCAGCAGCTTTAAGCGTTCTAATGAAGCTTTCTTT	TRBJ1-1	TRBV11-2	NA	NA
CASSVATNEKLFF	TGTGCCAGCAGCGTTGCAACTAATGAAAAACTGTTTTTT	TRBJ1-4	TRBV5-6	NA	NA
CASSFDPGSNYGYTF	TGCGCCAGCAGCTTCGACCCAGGCTCTAACTATGGCTACACCTTC	TRBJ1-2	TRBV5-1	NA	once
CASSPPGQFEARAQYF	TGTGCCAGCTCACCACCAGGTCAATTTGAGGCCCGCGCGCAGTATTTT	TRBJ2-3	TRBV18	NA	NA
CASSQDRAGETQYF	TGTGCCAGCAGTCAGGACAGGGCAGGGGAGACCCAGTACTTC	TRBJ2-5	TRBV2	TRBD1	NA
CASKRNRGTYTEAFF	TGTGCCAGCAAGAGGAACAGGGGGACTTACACTGAAGCTTTCTTT	TRBJ1-1	TRBV6-5	TRBD1	NA
CASRGDRHPYNEQFF	TGTGCCAGCAGGGGGGACAGGCATCCTTACAATGAGCAGTTCTTC	TRBJ2-1	TRBV28	TRBD1	few
CSATGQYEQFF	TGCAGTGCGACGGGACAATATGAGCAGTTCTTC	TRBJ2-1	TRBV20-1	NA	NA
CASSLFNFGWGGTGELFF	TGTGCCAGCAGCTTGTTTAATTTCGGTTGGGGTGGCACCGGGGAGCTGTTTTTT	TRBJ2-2	TRBV5-6	NA	NA
CSARAGETQYF	TGCAGTGCTAGGGCGGGAGAGACCCAGTACTTC	TRBJ2-5	TRBV20-1	NA	NA
CASSLRDVVTDTQYF	TGCGCCAGCAGCCTCAGGGACGTGGTTACAGATACGCAGTATTTT	TRBJ2-3	TRBV5-1	NA	NA
CASSFPGQGQETQYF	TGTGCCAGCAGCTTTCCGGGACAGGGTCAAGAGACCCAGTACTTC	TRBJ2-5	TRBV7-9	TRBD1	NA
CATRGTSGSRADTQYF	TGTGCCACGCGGGGGACTAGCGGGAGCCGTGCAGATACGCAGTATTTT	TRBJ2-3	TRBV19	TRBD2	NA
CATSRNPPNYGYTF	TGTGCCACCAGCAGAAATCCCCCGAACTATGGCTACACCTTC	TRBJ1-2	TRBV15	NA	few
CASSPTGVRADGYTF	TGTGCCAGCAGCCCAACCGGGGTCCGAGCCGATGGCTACACCTTC	TRBJ1-2	TRBV7-9	NA	NA
CAWSVTANEKLFF	TGTGCCTGGAGTGTGACTGCTAATGAAAAACTGTTTTTT	TRBJ1-4	TRBV30	NA	NA
CASSVAGGPNEQFF	TGTGCCAGCAGTGTAGCGGGAGGGCCGAATGAGCAGTTCTTC	TRBJ2-1	TRBV2	TRBD2	NA
CASSLRLAGARAQYF	TGTGCCAGCAGCTTACGACTAGCGGGGGCAAGGGCGCAGTATTTT	TRBJ2-3	TRBV7-2	TRBD2	NA
CASSLGAGGTNYGYTF	TGTGCCAGCAGCTTGGGGGCAGGGGGAACTAACTATGGCTACACCTTC	TRBJ1-2	TRBV5-6	TRBD1	NA
CASSYRGQNYGYTF	TGCGCCAGCAGCTACCGGGGACAGAACTATGGCTACACCTTC	TRBJ1-2	TRBV5-1	TRBD1	once
CASTTSGSTSGEQYF	TGTGCCAGCACTACTAGCGGGAGCACCTCGGGGGAGCAGTACTTC	TRBJ2-7	TRBV6-5	TRBD2	NA
CASSFSEYRSYEQYF	TGTGCCAGCAGTTTCTCGGAGTATAGGTCCTACGAGCAGTACTTC	TRBJ2-7	TRBV27	NA	NA
CASSRDRVRRAETQYF	TGTGCCAGCAGCCGGGACAGGGTTCGCCGGGCAGAGACCCAGTACTTC	TRBJ2-5	TRBV27	TRBD1	once
CASGPSRGPLGQPQHF	TGTGCTAGTGGTCCCAGCCGGGGCCCTCTAGGGCAGCCCCAGCATTTT	TRBJ1-5	TRBV12-5	NA	few
CASSLAVIATNEKLFF	TGTGCCAGCAGCTTAGCGGTGATCGCAACTAATGAAAAACTGTTTTTT	TRBJ1-4	TRBV7-6	NA	NA
CASGLYPRASGGRGAQYF	TGTGCTAGTGGTTTGTACCCCCGGGCTAGCGGGGGCCGGGGGGCCCAGTACTTC	TRBJ2-5	TRBV12-5	TRBD2	NA
CASSGSGTGELFF	TGTGCCAGCAGTGGATCAGGCACCGGGGAGCTGTTTTTT	TRBJ2-2	TRBV6-4	NA	NA